The 8 T cell receptor beta chains below come from one sample, sequenced in a study of OX40 agonist ivuxolimab in advanced cancers. TCRdb's copy holds only in-frame clones and misses some; the assay was immunoSEQ multiplex PCR. The data contain some 73,000 clones, approximately 90% of them singletons. Sequenced material: CD4+ or CD8+ T cells sorted from blood, taken in a trial of the OX40 agonist ivuxolimab. Receptors originate from an adult with an advanced solid tumor such as melanoma, head and neck, liver or kidney cancer.

J is TRBJ2-7 and V is TRBV19; 13 bases match TRBD2. The germline gives CDR1 LNHDA, CDR2 SQIVND (reference sequence). The CDR3 runs 16 residues. V lost 5 bases, J lost 4 bases, and 8 bases stayed unmatched. In DNA, the CDR3 is TGTGCCAGTAGTTCATCCGGGACTAGCGGGATGTACGAGCAGTACTTC. It yields the protein CASSSSGTSGMYEQYF.

The V and J genes are TRBV28 and TRBJ2-7, with D possibly being TRBD1 (6 bases). The CDR3 runs to 13 residues. Trimming shortened V by 6 bases and J by 1 base, and 10 bases separated the two germline ends. Germline lookup yields CDR1 MDHEN and CDR2 SYDVKM. In nucleotides, the CDR3 is TGTGCCAGCAGGTACAGGGAGTCCTACGAGCAGTACTTC. Translation: CASRYRESYEQYF.

A few counts support this clone. V usage is TRBV19 and J usage is TRBJ1-1; possible D gene TRBD1, 6 bases. The V gene's germline CDR1 is LNHDA and CDR2 SQIVND (reference sequence). V shed 6 bases and J shed 5 bases, with 13 bases lying between them. The CDR3 extends over 13 amino acids. In DNA form, the CDR3 reads TGTGCCAGTAGGTCGACCCAGGGGACTGAAGCTTTCTTT. This translates into CASRSTQGTEAFF.

This chain joins TRBV5-4 and TRBJ1-3; tentative D call: TRBD1 (5 bases). The CDR3 is made up of 15 amino acids. V lost 0 bases and J 4 bases, leaving 11 bases between the germline ends. Germline V gives CDR1 SGHNT, CDR2 YYREEE (reference sequence). CDR3 loop: CASSLGEGPGNTIYF. In nucleotides, the CDR3 is TGTGCCAGCAGCTTGGGAGAGGGGCCCGGAAACACCATATATTTT.

The V and J genes are TRBV5-4 and TRBJ1-4; the match to TRBD1 covers 7 bases. Germline assignment: CDR1 SGHNT and CDR2 YYREEE (reference sequence). The CDR3 is 13 amino acids. J gave up 8 bases and V 2 bases, and 3 bases lay outside the gene matches. CDR3 loop: CASSFQGEEKLFF. The DNA for the CDR3 is TGTGCCAGCAGCTTCCAGGGGGAAGAAAAACTGTTTTTT.

The genes are TRBV14 and TRBJ1-5; 9 nucleotides match TRBD1. This CDR3 spans 17 amino acids. CDR1 and CDR2 (germline): SGHDN, FVKESK. The V segment lost 3 bases and the J segment 8 bases; nucleotides outside the gene matches: 14. The CDR3 region is CASSQAGTGYQREPQHF. DNA for the CDR3: TGTGCCAGCAGCCAGGCCGGGACAGGGTATCAAAGGGAGCCCCAGCATTTT.

This clone was recorded once. V usage is TRBV14 and J usage is TRBJ2-1, with 15 bases matching TRBD2. CDR1 is SGHDN and CDR2 is FVKESK in the germline V gene. J gave up 4 bases and V 4 bases, and 2 bases lay outside the gene matches. CDR3 length equals 16 residues. For the CDR3, the DNA is TGTGCCAGCAGCCGTGGACTAGCGGGAGGGTACAATGAGCAGTTCTTC. Translating gives CASSRGLAGGYNEQFF.

The chain recombines TRBV5-1 with TRBJ1-3, with a possible D match to TRBD1 (5 bases). In germline, CDR1 is SGHRS, CDR2 YFSETQ. CDR3 length: 15 amino acids. The V and J ends lost 5 bases and 1 base respectively, with 13 bases between them. CDR3 region: CASRVGLESGNTIYF. The CDR3 nucleotides read TGCGCCAGCAGGGTGGGGCTTGAATCTGGAAACACCATATATTTT.